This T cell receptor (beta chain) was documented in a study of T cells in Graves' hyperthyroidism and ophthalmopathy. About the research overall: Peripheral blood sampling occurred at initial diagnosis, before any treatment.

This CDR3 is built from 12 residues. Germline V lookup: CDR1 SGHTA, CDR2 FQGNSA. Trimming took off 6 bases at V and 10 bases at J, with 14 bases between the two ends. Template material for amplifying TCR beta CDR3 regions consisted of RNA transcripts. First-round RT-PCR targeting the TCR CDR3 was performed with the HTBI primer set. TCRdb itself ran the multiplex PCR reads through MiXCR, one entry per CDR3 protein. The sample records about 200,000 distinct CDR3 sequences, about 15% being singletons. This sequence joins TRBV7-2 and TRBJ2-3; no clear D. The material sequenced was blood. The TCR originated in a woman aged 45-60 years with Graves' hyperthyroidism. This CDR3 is CASRREGPAQYF. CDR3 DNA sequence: TGTGCCAGCAGGAGAGAAGGCCCTGCGCAGTATTTT.